The clone carrying this T cell receptor beta chain was picked up many times. Its matching antigen is unknown. This entry comes from a study of metastatic and nonmetastatic thyroid tumors. Study summary: Repertoires of blood and of tissue (tumor or nodule) from malignant and benign thyroid patients were compared. Study results and limitations: In both blood and tumor samples, TCR beta diversity was reported significantly higher for malignant than benign nodules.

In the source study's methods: Clinicopathological groups of papillary thyroid cancer showed CDR3 differences that were used to build a distant-metastasis classifier. TCRdb re-called the PCR reads via MiXCR. TCRdb, not the original authors, processed these V and J calls. The data contain approximately 12,000 clones, roughly 25% of them singletons. No patient had received any treatment before thyroid surgery. CDR1 and CDR2 (germline): SGHTA, FQGTGA. The CDR3 runs to 14 residues. The V and J ends lost 2 bases and 6 bases, in that order; junction bases with no gene match: 6. This receptor was identified in a female donor with papillary thyroid cancer or a benign thyroid nodule (not recorded which). Some clones in this sample may be carry-over from other donors' samples. The sample consisted of adjacent normal tissue. The V gene is TRBV7-3, the J gene TRBJ1-1; 7 nucleotides align to TRBD1. The CDR3 loop reads CASSLSRDSAEAFF. CDR3 nucleotides: TGTGCCAGCAGCTTATCCCGGGACAGCGCTGAAGCTTTCTTT.